The present TCR beta chain was sequenced within a study of blood T cell repertoires in COVID-19. As for the study in general: Material from acute and convalescent COVID-19 was sourced from the United States, Italy and Spain.

Trimming took 4 bases from V and 4 from J; bases not matched to a gene: 5. This CDR3 is 14 amino acids long. In germline, CDR1 is ENHRY, CDR2 SYGVKD. Authors' methods: Amplification from reference gene primers served as the basis for estimated nucleated cell counts. Sequencing used immunoSEQ multiplex PCR; TCRdb keeps in-frame clones, though not all of them. That table supplies the V and J calls and clone size; D and trimming were determined from the DNA. The data hold hundreds of thousands of clones, with about 89% observed a single time. This receptor was identified in a woman aged 45-59 years with COVID-19, enrolled during active disease. The rearrangement uses TRBV10-3 and TRBJ1-2; 8 bases line up with TRBD1. Sample: peripheral blood. CDR3 in amino acids: CAISGQGSSYGYTF. Written as DNA, the CDR3 is TGTGCCATCAGTGGACAGGGGAGTTCCTATGGCTACACCTTC.